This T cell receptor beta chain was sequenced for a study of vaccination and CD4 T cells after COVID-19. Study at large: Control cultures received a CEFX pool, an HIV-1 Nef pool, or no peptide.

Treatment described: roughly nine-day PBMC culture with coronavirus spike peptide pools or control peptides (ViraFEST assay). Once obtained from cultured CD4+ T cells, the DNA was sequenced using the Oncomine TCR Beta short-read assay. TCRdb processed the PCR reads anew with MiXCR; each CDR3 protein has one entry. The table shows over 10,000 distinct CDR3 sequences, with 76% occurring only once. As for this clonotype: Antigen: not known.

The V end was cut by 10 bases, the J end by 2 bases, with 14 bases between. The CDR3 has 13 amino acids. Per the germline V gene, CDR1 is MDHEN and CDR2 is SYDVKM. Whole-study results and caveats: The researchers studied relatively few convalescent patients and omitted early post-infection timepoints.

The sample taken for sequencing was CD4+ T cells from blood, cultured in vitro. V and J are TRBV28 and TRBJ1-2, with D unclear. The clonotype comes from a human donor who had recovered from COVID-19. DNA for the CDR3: TGTGCCACCGTAGAAGTTCCCAACTATGGCTACACCTTC. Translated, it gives CATVEVPNYGYTF.